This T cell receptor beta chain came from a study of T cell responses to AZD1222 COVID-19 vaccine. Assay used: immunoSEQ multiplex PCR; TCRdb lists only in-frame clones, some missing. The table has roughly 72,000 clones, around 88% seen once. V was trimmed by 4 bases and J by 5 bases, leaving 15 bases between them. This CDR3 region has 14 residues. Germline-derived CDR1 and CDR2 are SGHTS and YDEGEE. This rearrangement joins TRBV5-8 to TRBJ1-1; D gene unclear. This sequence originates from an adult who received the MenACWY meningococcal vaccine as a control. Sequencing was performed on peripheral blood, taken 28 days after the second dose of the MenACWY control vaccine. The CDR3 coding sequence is TGTGCCAGCAGCCCGACACTTATCGGGACTGAAGCTTTCTTT. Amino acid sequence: CASSPTLIGTEAFF.